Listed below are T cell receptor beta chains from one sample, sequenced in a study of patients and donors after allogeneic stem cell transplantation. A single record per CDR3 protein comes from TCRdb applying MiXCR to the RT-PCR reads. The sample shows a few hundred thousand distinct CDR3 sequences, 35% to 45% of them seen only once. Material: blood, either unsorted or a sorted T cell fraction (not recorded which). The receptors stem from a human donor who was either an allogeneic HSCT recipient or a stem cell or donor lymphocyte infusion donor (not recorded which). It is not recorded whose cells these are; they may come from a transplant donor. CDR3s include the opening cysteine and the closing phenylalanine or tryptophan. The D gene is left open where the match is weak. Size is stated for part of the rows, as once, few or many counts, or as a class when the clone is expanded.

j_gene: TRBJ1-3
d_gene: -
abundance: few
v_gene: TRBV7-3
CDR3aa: CASSLFRDMDLSGNTIYF
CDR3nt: TGTGCCAGCAGCCTATTCCGGGACATGGACCTCTCCGGAAACACCATATATTTT

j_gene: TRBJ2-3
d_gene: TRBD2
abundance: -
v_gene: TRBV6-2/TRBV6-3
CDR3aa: CASSYPTLAGGSTDTQYF
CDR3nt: TGTGCCAGCAGTTACCCGACCCTGGCGGGGGGATCCACAGATACGCAGTATTTT

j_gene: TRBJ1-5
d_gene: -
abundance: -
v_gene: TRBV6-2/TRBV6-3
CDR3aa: CASSYSALASNQPQHF
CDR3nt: TGTGCCAGCAGTTACTCGGCCCTCGCCAGCAATCAGCCCCAGCATTTT

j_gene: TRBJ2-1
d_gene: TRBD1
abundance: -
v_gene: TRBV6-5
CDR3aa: CASSYLTGGNEQFF
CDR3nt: TGTGCCAGCAGTTACTTGACAGGGGGCAATGAGCAGTTCTTC

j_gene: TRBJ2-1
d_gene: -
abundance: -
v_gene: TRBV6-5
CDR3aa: CASSPAFHGNNEQFF
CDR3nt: TGTGCCAGCAGTCCCGCCTTTCATGGCAACAATGAGCAGTTCTTC

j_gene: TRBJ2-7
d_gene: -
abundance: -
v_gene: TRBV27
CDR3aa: CASSSGTGPYEQYF
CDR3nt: TGTGCCAGCAGTTCTGGGACCGGTCCCTACGAGCAGTACTTC

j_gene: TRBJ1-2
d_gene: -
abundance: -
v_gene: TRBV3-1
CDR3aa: CASSPGTWSYTF
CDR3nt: TGTGCCAGCAGCCCCGGGACTTGGAGCTACACCTTC

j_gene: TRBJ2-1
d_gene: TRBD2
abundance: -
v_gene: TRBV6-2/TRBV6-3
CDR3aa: CASTPLAVSYNEQFF
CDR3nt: TGTGCCAGCACCCCACTAGCGGTCTCCTACAATGAGCAGTTCTTC

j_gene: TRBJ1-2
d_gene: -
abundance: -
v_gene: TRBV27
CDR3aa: CASSSYSAYGYTF
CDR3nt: TGTGCCAGCAGTTCATACAGTGCCTATGGCTACACCTTC

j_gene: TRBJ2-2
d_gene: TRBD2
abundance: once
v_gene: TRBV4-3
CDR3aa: CASSRGTSGERELFF
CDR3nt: TGCGCCAGCAGCCGGGGGACTAGCGGGGAGAGGGAGCTGTTTTTT

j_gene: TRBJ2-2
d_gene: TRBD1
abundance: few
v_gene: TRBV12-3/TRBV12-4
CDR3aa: CASRTRAGGTGELFF
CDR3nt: TGTGCCAGCAGAACCAGGGCAGGGGGAACCGGGGAGCTGTTTTTT

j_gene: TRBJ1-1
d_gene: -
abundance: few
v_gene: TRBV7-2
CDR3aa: CASSPRRGRLTEAFF
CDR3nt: TGTGCCAGCAGCCCCCGGCGGGGGCGCTTGACTGAAGCTTTCTTT

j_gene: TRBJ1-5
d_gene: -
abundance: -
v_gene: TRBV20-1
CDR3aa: CSARTPGTSNQPQHF
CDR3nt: TGCAGTGCTAGGACCCCAGGGACTAGCAATCAGCCCCAGCATTTT

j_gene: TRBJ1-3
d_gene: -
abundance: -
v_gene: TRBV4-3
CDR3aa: CASSQDRAGVFGNTIYF
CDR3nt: TGCGCCAGCAGCCAAGATCGGGCAGGGGTATTTGGAAACACCATATATTTT

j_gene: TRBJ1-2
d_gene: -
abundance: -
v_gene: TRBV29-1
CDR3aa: CSVYIATLYGYTF
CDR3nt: TGCAGCGTTTACATCGCAACCCTCTATGGCTACACCTTC

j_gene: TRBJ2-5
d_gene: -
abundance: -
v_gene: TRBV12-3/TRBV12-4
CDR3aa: CASRRGWETQYF
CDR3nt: TGTGCCAGCAGGAGGGGTTGGGAGACCCAGTACTTC

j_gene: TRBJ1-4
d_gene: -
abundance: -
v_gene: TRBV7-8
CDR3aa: CASLSATNEKLFF
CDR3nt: TGTGCCAGCCTATCCGCAACTAATGAAAAACTGTTTTTT

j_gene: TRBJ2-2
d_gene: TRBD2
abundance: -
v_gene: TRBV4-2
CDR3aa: CASSQEHRTSAGELFF
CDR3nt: TGTGCCAGCAGCCAAGAGCACCGGACTAGCGCCGGGGAGCTGTTTTTT

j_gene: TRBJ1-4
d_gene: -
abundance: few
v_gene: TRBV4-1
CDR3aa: CASSPAPLGSREKLFF
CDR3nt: TGCGCCAGCAGCCCAGCCCCTTTGGGGAGTCGAGAAAAACTGTTTTTT

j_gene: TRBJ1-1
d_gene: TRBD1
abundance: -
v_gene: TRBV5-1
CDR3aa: CASSSDRAYRAFF
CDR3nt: TGCGCCAGCAGCTCGGACAGGGCGTATAGAGCTTTCTTT

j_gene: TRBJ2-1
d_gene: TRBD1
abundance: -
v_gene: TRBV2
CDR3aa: CASLPGQVSNEQFF
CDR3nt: TGTGCCAGTTTACCGGGACAGGTCTCCAATGAGCAGTTCTTC

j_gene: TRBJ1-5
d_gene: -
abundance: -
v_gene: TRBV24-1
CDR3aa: CATSDAYQPQHF
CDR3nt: TGTGCCACCAGTGATGCCTATCAGCCCCAGCATTTT

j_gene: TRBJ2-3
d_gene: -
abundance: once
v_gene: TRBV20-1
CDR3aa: CSARRAIARGGSTDTQYF
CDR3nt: TGCAGTGCTAGAAGGGCGATAGCTAGAGGCGGTAGCACAGATACGCAGTATTTT

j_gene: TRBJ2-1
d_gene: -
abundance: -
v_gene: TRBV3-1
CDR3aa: CASSQAGGFLSYNEQFF
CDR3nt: TGTGCCAGCAGCCAAGCCGGGGGCTTCCTCTCCTACAATGAGCAGTTCTTC

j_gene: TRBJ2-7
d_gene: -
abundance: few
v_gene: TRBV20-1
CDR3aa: CSARVEEQYF
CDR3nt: TGCAGTGCTAGAGTGGAGGAGCAGTACTTC

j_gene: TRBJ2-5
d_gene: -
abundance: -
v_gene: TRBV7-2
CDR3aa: CASSLGHQETQYF
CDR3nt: TGTGCCAGCAGCTTAGGACACCAAGAGACCCAGTACTTC

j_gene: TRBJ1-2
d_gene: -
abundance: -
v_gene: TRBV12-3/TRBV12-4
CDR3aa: CASGGGVSYGYTF
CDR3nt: TGTGCCAGCGGGGGTGGGGTTAGCTATGGCTACACCTTC

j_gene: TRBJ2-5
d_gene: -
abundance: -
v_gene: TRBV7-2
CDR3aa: CASSPGGTETQYF
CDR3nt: TGTGCCAGCAGCCCTGGGGGGACAGAGACCCAGTACTTC

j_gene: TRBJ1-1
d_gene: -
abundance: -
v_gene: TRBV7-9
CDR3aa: CASSPGARDTNTEAFF
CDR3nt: TGTGCCAGCAGCCCGGGGGCAAGGGATACGAACACTGAAGCTTTCTTT

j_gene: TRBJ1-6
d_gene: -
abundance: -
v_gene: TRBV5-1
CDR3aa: CASSPGQGFSPLHF
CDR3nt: TGCGCCAGCAGCCCCGGGCAGGGTTTTTCACCCCTCCACTTT

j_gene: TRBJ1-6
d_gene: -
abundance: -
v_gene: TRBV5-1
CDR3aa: CASSLEVNSPLHF
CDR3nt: TGTGCCAGCAGTTTAGAGGTCAATTCACCCCTCCACTTT

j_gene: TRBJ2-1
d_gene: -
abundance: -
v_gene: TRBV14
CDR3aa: CASSQFRRSSYNEQFF
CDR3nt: TGTGCCAGCAGCCAATTCAGGCGGAGCTCCTACAATGAGCAGTTCTTC

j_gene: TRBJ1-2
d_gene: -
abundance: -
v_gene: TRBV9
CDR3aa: CASSEAVNYGYTF
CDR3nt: TGTGCCAGCAGCGAGGCAGTTAACTATGGCTACACCTTC

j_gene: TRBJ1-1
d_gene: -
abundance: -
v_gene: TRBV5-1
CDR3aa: CASSLAVRMNTEAFF
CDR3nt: TGCGCCAGCAGCTTGGCTGTCAGAATGAACACTGAAGCTTTCTTT

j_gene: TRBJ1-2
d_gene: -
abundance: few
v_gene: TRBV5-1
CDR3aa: CASSTQTDYGYTF
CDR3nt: TGCGCCAGCAGCACCCAGACAGACTATGGCTACACCTTC

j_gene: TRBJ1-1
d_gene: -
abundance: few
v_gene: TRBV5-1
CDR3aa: CASSFPTDTLNTEAFF
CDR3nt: TGCGCCAGCAGCTTCCCCACAGACACACTGAACACTGAAGCTTTCTTT

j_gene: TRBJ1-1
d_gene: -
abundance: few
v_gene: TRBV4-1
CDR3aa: CASSLNGRGRRNTEAFF
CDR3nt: TGCGCCAGCAGCTTAAACGGTAGGGGAAGAAGGAACACTGAAGCTTTCTTT

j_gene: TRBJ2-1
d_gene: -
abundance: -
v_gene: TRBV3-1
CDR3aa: CASSQDSSYTYNEQFF
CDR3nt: TGTGCCAGCAGCCAAGATTCCAGCTACACCTACAATGAGCAGTTCTTC

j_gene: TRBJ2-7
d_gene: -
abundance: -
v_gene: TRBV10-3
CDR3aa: CAISRDRYEQYF
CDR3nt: TGTGCCATCAGCCGGGACCGGTACGAGCAGTACTTC